The T cell receptor (beta chain) under discussion was sequenced for a study of cytomegalovirus exposure and HLA in healthy donors (dated by TCRdb to the late 2010s). For the wider study: In an earlier analysis of 450 to 750 of the donors, 250 to 350 Gb of sequence data and 100 million or so unique TCR beta sequences from 150 million to 200 million T cells were reported. Genome-wide SNP genotypes for about 55% of the 666 donors were used in a later genetic analysis, which treated that subset as a discovery cohort. To predict cytomegalovirus infection status, the study combined high-throughput TCR immunosequencing, statistical association of individual TCRs with disease status, and machine learning. Along with the approximately 620-subject first cohort, a separate validation cohort of approximately 110 different subjects was used. Across about 370 genotyped donors of the cohort, an average of approximately 220,000 unique TCR beta nucleotide sequences per donor were sequenced, and roughly a sixth of those sequences were non-productive. A later analysis re-analyzed previously published TCR beta repertoires from about 730 donors and added high-resolution HLA genotyping to study TCR occurrence patterns. The study aimed to test whether cataloging public T cell receptors could reveal signatures of past pathogen exposure. Class I and class II HLA loci were covered by the typing at four-digit resolution. Every discovery cohort repertoire had been produced on one sequencing platform. To decide whether each TCR beta V gene segment behaved as functional or pseudogenic, an earlier analysis of some 600 of the donors relied on high-throughput TCR beta sequencing. Of the roughly 430 genotyped donors, roughly 85% fell in the genetic ancestry cluster associated with self-reported Caucasian donors. A handful of DR-DQ haplotypes were treated as single units for association and clustering because of strong linkage in the cohort. An early release that covered around 590 HLA-typed donors contained 250 to 350 gigabases of sequencing data and about 93 million unique TCR sequences. Alongside the repertoire data, information on donor age, sex, ethnicity and CMV serostatus was compiled. The T cell repertoires of 700 or so subjects were profiled by immunosequencing and related to cytomegalovirus serostatus. The later analysis used no new phenotypic data to find candidate immune exposures, relying instead on TCR beta sequences and their occurrence across donors. The number of donors typed differed by locus, with roughly 620-640 for A, B, C, DRB1 and DQB1, roughly 520 for DQA1, 606 for DPA1, and roughly 450 for DPB1. What the work shows at the level of the full study, not this receptor alone: In a later analysis, the rate of TCR association differed among HLA loci, with DRB1 alleles having the most associated TCRs and HLA-C alleles having the fewest. The study gave a list of under 200 TCR beta chains associated with cytomegalovirus. Only TCR beta chains were sequenced in this cohort, and the absence of alpha or paired-chain data limited detectable features. According to a later genetic analysis, donors in an Asian-associated ancestry cluster had fewer N-insertions in productive TCRs than the approximately 650-donor mean. A later genetic analysis associated a missense DCLRE1C variant with V-gene and J-gene trimming of TCR beta chains, and an independent cohort replicated the association. The earlier analysis of some 560 of the donors excluded fewer than 20 rarely observed V segments, including chromosome 9 orphons, because counts were too low. Most TCR sequences were seen in very few donors, while some public TCRs were found in many individuals. A cluster of highly shared sequence variants was judged likely to represent a technical artifact of the sequencing pipeline. Correlated functional status among segregating V segments might reflect linkage disequilibrium, but an unknown experimental factor could not be ruled out. In vitro tests confirmed that three of the cytomegalovirus-associated TCR beta chains recognize cytomegalovirus antigens. According to a later analysis, most CMV-associated TCR beta chains appeared to be HLA-restricted, and the HLA associations seemed to be driven largely by CMV exposure. The only immune exposure information available for the cohort was CMV serostatus. A later analysis associated around 16,000 TCR beta sequences with specific HLA alleles at a false discovery rate of 0.05. According to the authors, the approach could potentially be generalized to other disease states and immunological phenotypes. The classifier was reported to diagnose cytomegalovirus status with high specificity and sensitivity in both the original cohort and the validation cohort. Strong co-occurrence of HLA alleles, especially DR and DQ, made assigning TCR associations to individual alleles difficult. A later analysis found that HLA-associated TCR beta chains were more clonally expanded and had lower generation probabilities than equally common non-associated chains. Presence/absence analyses assumed roughly uniform sequencing depth across donors, an assumption that may not hold. In an earlier analysis of roughly 560 of the donors, most TCR beta V segments were observed in productive rearrangements about 87% or about 30% of the time, broadly matching IMGT annotations. Because HLA typing was unavailable for some donors at each locus, only the typed subset was used in association tests. Several of the top co-occurrence clusters appeared to be linked to parvovirus B19, influenza, CMV and Epstein-Barr virus, according to a later analysis. Some IMGT-functional V segments, including TRBV6-2 and TRBV6-3, could not be distinguished by the 87-base-pair reads and were therefore excluded. A further reported finding was that TCR beta sequences accurately predicted the HLA-A and HLA-B alleles for most subjects in the first cohort.

V ends up 4 bases short and J 10 bases short, with an unmatched junction base count of 13. The CDR3 runs 16 amino acids, cysteine and phenylalanine included. The read is trimmed to its CDR3 DNA, 48 bases read in frame from base 1. From the germline V gene, CDR1 is SGHTA and CDR2 is FQGNSA. The cohort comprised some 700 healthy bone marrow donors. Cohort members were all nominally healthy when sampled, although unrecorded immune exposures were likely present. The donor was CMV seropositive and belonged to the group of more than 250 seropositive cohort members. Each donor provided a peripheral blood sample, and peripheral blood mononuclear cells were used for TCR beta sequencing. Genomic DNA extraction from the blood cell samples was performed with the Qiagen DNeasy Blood Extraction Kit. With respect to this clone: Its antigen is currently not known. No clone much larger than this one lies a single base away; base qualities are absent.

The library was generated by the immunoSEQ multiplex PCR assay. For the multiplex PCR, a mixture combining 60 forward primers for TCR Vbeta segments and 13 reverse primers for TCR Jbeta segments was used. A multiplex PCR assay on genomic DNA amplified the CDR3 region of rearranged TCR beta genes. On the Illumina HiSeq System, the amplified TCR beta libraries were sequenced as 87-base-pair reads. The published analysis was carried out like this. A later analysis tallied about 77 million unique TCR beta chains across the 666 repertoires, and some 10 million of those chains were shared by two or more donors. Raw reads were error-corrected and collapsed into unique sequences with a nearest-neighbor algorithm that merged closely related sequences to remove PCR and sequencing errors. V, D and J gene segments were assigned by aligning CDR3 sequences to IMGT reference sequences. For a sequence to be retained, a match of at least six nucleotides was required to both a V gene segment and a J gene segment. Rearrangements were classified as productive when the CDR3 lacked stop codons and remained in frame with V and J, and all other rearrangements were classified as non-productive. Following IMGT convention, CDR3 was defined as the stretch from the second conserved V-encoded cysteine to the conserved J-encoded phenylalanine. The earlier analysis of 587 of the donors excluded sequences that lacked an unambiguous match to a single V gene segment. In an earlier analysis of a few hundred of the donors, V segments were called functional above 56.7% productive rearrangements and were called segregating when the between-donor standard deviation exceeded 5%. A statistical classification framework was developed to diagnose cytomegalovirus status using the catalog of TCR beta chain sequences. In a later analysis, TCR nucleotide sequences were compared against IMGT/GENE-DB human TR gene sequences so that V and J genes could be assigned. Using the TCRdist pipeline, a later analysis assigned CDR3 sequences along with most-parsimonious VDJ recombination scenarios. In a later analysis, every TCR beta chain was defined by the combination of its CDR3 amino acid sequence and its V-gene family, and reads without a unique V-gene family were dropped. A later analysis removed several hundred highly shared, low-generation-probability nucleotide sequences to deal with suspected cross-contamination and a sequencing artifact. For each public chain, a later analysis derived a clonal expansion index from normalized ranks of inferred template counts within each repertoire. In a later analysis, generation probabilities were computed with a VDJ recombination model fitted to out-of-frame rearrangements, and the resulting probabilities were checked against IGoR. In a later analysis, TCR-TCR, TCR-HLA and TCR-CMV co-occurrence was scored with hypergeometric tests, and a repertoire-size bias correction was applied to TCR pairs. A later analysis estimated false discovery rates by permuting HLA or CMV assignments 20 times. In a later analysis, co-occurring TCRs were grouped using DBSCAN, and TCRdist sequence similarity was added for clustering within HLA-allele-positive subsets. Repertoires with fewer than 30,000 or more than 120,000 public chains were left out of co-occurrence clustering, as were about 5 repertoires with anomalous nucleotide sharing. The table comes from immuneACCESS by way of TCRdb, which keeps in-frame sequences with V and J called. Part of the clones is missing from these tables; in studies checked, under half for an unresolved V gene and the rest for unknown reasons. V and J calls and clone size are given by that table; D and trimming were obtained from the DNA. Present in this sample are about 160,000 clones, around 76% of which were seen just once. The ten largest account for around 6.8% of the sample.

Recombination linked TRBV7-2 to TRBJ1-6; 7 of the junction bases match TRBD1. The clonotype comes from a man in his forties or fifties in good health and CMV-seropositive. Sequencing was carried out using PBMCs. The base sequence is TGTGCCAGCAGCTCGACGACAGGGAGAAGGGTCTCACCCCTCCACTTT. The resulting protein is CASSSTTGRRVSPLHF.